This entry lists 19 T cell receptor beta chains sequenced from one sample in a study of blood T cells in healthy people across ages. Primers used in a second PCR of roughly 6 to 11 cycles were a sample-barcoded 5' primer and a J-beta primer mix. TCRdb reanalysed the 5' RACE reads using MiXCR and keeps one entry per CDR3 protein. The sample contains about 1.4 million distinct CDR3 sequences, around 59% of which appear only once. The specimen was blood. The receptors originated from a man aged 18 to 35 in good health.

In its sample, this clonotype was seen a few times. The chain is built from TRBV7-9 and TRBJ1-1; TRBD1 matches 7 bases. Trimming removed 3 bases from V and 3 bases from J; junction bases left unmatched: 4. The V gene's germline CDR1 is SEHNR and CDR2 FQNEAQ (reference sequence). The CDR3 length is 14 residues. The CDR3 here is CASSLGTADTEAFF. Here the CDR3 DNA reads TGTGCCAGCAGCTTGGGGACAGCGGACACTGAAGCTTTCTTT.

The J gene is TRBJ2-5, the V gene TRBV25-1; 10 bases agree with TRBD2. Germline V gene data show CDR1 as MGHDK and CDR2 as SYGVNS. J was trimmed by 11 bases and V by 4 bases; bases with no gene match: 16. CDR3 length: 16 residues. The CDR3 is CASSVSSGSPTNEQYF. CDR3 nucleotide sequence: TGTGCCAGCAGTGTTTCTAGCGGGAGCCCGACCAATGAGCAGTACTTC. Drawing the rest from reference TRBV25-1 and TRBJ2-5, the complete variable domain is EADIYQTPRYLVIGTGKKITLECSQTMGHDKMYWYQQDPGMELHLIHYSYGVNSTEKGDLSSESTVSRIRTEHFPLTLESARPSHTSQYLCASSVSSGSPTNEQYFGPGTRLLVL.

This clonotype was counted between two and nine times. V is TRBV7-9 and J is TRBJ1-2; 9 bases agree with TRBD1. CDR3 length: 14 residues. Germline-derived CDR1 and CDR2 are SEHNR and FQNEAQ (reference sequence). The ends lost 2 bases at V and 7 bases at J; junction bases unmatched: 5. CDR3 protein: CASSLTGGAFGYTF. The CDR3 DNA reads TGTGCCAGCAGCTTAACAGGGGGCGCGTTTGGCTACACCTTC.

This clonotype has a handful of counts. The rearrangement uses TRBV29-1 and TRBJ2-1; 11 bases agree with TRBD2. The V gene end was trimmed by 8 bases and the J gene end by 5 bases; junction bases not matched to a gene: 5. Germline CDR1 SQVTM, CDR2 ANQGSEA. The CDR3 has 13 amino acids. CDR3 sequence: CSLLAGDNNEQFF. The DNA for the CDR3 is TGCAGCCTACTAGCGGGGGACAACAATGAGCAGTTCTTC.

The CDR3 sequence is CASSYSIGGGMLDEQFF. The CDR3 region has the DNA TGTGCCAGCAGTTACTCGATTGGTGGGGGGATGTTGGATGAGCAGTTCTTC. This chain links TRBV6-6 with TRBJ2-1; a possible D gene is TRBD2 (6 bases). CDR3 length: 17 amino acids. V was shortened by 0 bases and J by 8 bases, with 20 bases between the two germline ends. Germline assignment: CDR1 MNHNY and CDR2 SVGAGI (reference sequence).

The chain is built from TRBV6-5 and TRBJ2-2; 13 positions agree with TRBD2. This CDR3 spans 18 amino acids. Germline V gene sequence: CDR1 MNHEY, CDR2 SVGAGI. The junction had 11 bases not matched to a gene; V was cut back by 4 bases and J by 6 bases. The CDR3 nucleotides read TGTGCCAGCAGTTGGAGTACTAGCGGGGGGGCTGAGTCCGGGGAGCTGTTTTTT. Its translation is CASSWSTSGGAESGELFF.

The rearrangement links TRBV13 to TRBJ2-3, with TRBD1 as a possible D gene (6 bases). V lost 5 bases and J 5 bases, leaving 14 bases between the germline ends. The CDR3 has 14 residues. CDR1 is PRHDT, CDR2 FYEKMQ, per germline (reference sequence). This CDR3 is CASSQRQVEDTQYF. The DNA of the CDR3 is TGTGCCAGCAGCCAGAGACAGGTGGAAGATACGCAGTATTTT.

Only a few counts were recorded for this clonotype. V gene TRBV27 combines with J gene TRBJ1-1, with D unresolved. Germline V gene data show CDR1 as MNHEY and CDR2 as SMNVEV (reference sequence). The CDR3 totals 15 residues. V was cut by 4 bases and J by 3 bases, with 15 bases left in between. The CDR3 is CASSSLLIADTEAFF. For the CDR3, the DNA is TGTGCCAGCAGTTCTCTCTTGATCGCGGACACTGAAGCTTTCTTT.

This chain connects TRBV6-1 to TRBJ2-7; the match to TRBD2 covers 7 bases. The CDR3 totals 14 residues. Trimming at V came to 4 bases and at J to 1 base, leaving 4 bases not matched to a gene. From germline, CDR1 is MNHNS and CDR2 SASEGT. CDR3 sequence (DNA): TGTGCCAGCAGTGTACGGGAGGCGTCCTACGAGCAGTACTTC. Translation: CASSVREASYEQYF.

The CDR3 is CASVGDRGNNYGYTF. CDR3 coding DNA: TGTGCCAGCGTTGGGGACAGGGGTAATAACTATGGCTACACCTTC. The chain employs TRBV3-1 and TRBJ1-2; 10 positions match TRBD1. CDR1 LGHDT and CDR2 YNNKEL come from the germline V gene (reference sequence). The CDR3 sequence is 15 residues long. Trimming at V came to 8 bases and at J to 1 base, leaving 7 bases not matched to a gene.

This clonotype has more than one count but fewer than ten. The J gene is TRBJ2-2, the V gene TRBV9; D is possibly TRBD2 (6 bases). Germline V gene sequence: CDR1 SGDLS, CDR2 YYNGEE. Trimming stripped 4 bases from V and 5 bases from J, with 15 bases between. CDR3 length: 15 residues. The CDR3 DNA follows: TGTGCCAGCAGCTCCAGACTAGAGAGGACCGGGGAGCTGTTTTTT. Translating it yields CASSSRLERTGELFF.

The rearrangement links TRBV5-1 to TRBJ2-3; D gene ambiguous. CDR1 is SGHRS, CDR2 YFSETQ, per germline. V was cut by 2 bases and J by 9 bases, with 13 bases left in between. This CDR3 comprises 13 residues. CDR3 amino acids: CASSLTATRTQYF. The CDR3 DNA is TGCGCCAGCAGCTTAACAGCTACCAGGACGCAGTATTTT.

DNA of the CDR3: TGCAGTGCTATGGCGGGAGCGTTAGATACGCAGTATTTT. It encodes CSAMAGALDTQYF. The chain links TRBV20-1 to TRBJ2-3; 7 bases match TRBD2. Trimming cost V 4 bases and J 5 bases; bases outside gene matches: 6. Germline V gives CDR1 DFQATT, CDR2 SNEGSKA (reference sequence). This CDR3 has 13 amino acids.

This clonotype was observed once. The CDR3 bases are TGTGCCAGCAGCCAAGGTTGGCCGGAGGGTCAGCCCCAGCATTTT. Protein: CASSQGWPEGQPQHF. The chain employs TRBV3-1 and TRBJ1-5; D is uncertain. From germline, CDR1 is LGHDT and CDR2 YNNKEL (reference sequence). The germline V and J ends were trimmed by 1 base and 6 bases, with 13 bases remaining between them. The CDR3 loop spans 15 amino acids.

About this clonotype itself: At one of its ends the junction is not consistent with the germline gene, which may arise from a read error. J is TRBJ2-7 and V is TRBV6-5; 7 bases agree with TRBD1. Germline CDR1 and CDR2: MNHEY and SVGAGI. The CDR3 covers 15 residues. The CDR3 reads CASGYGTDSSYEQYF. The DNA of the CDR3 is TGTGCCAGCGGTTACGGGACAGATTCATCCTACGAGCAGTACTTC.

The V gene is TRBV6-1, the J gene TRBJ2-1, with 13 bases lining up with TRBD2. The germline CDR1 and CDR2 sequences are MNHNS and SASEGT. The V and J ends lost 7 bases and 0 bases, in that order; junction bases with no gene match: 9. This CDR3 region has 18 residues. The CDR3 DNA reads as TGTGCCAGCACCGAAAAAAGGACTAGCGGGAGCTCCTACAATGAGCAGTTCTTC. Translating it yields CASTEKRTSGSSYNEQFF.

This rearrangement joins TRBV29-1 to TRBJ1-1, with D tentatively TRBD1 (6 bases). The germline V and J ends were trimmed by 3 bases and 1 base, with 9 bases remaining between them. Germline V lookup: CDR1 SQVTM, CDR2 ANQGSEA. The length of the CDR3 is 13 residues. The CDR3, as DNA: TGCAGCGTTGACGAGGGGGAGAACACTGAAGCTTTCTTT. It encodes CSVDEGENTEAFF.

The chain carries TRBV5-6 and TRBJ2-5; TRBD2 agrees at 8 bases. Matching the DNA end better, TRBJ2-4 makes the J call doubtful. Germline assignment: CDR1 SGHDT and CDR2 YYEEEE. There are 15 residues in the CDR3. CDR3 DNA sequence: TGTGCCAGCAGCTTGGGAAGCGGGAGAGAGGACATTCAGTACTTC. Translating it yields CASSLGSGREDIQYF.

V gene TRBV6-5 combines with J gene TRBJ2-2; 10 nucleotides match TRBD2. The CDR3 runs 16 residues. V was clipped by 7 bases and J by 5 bases; unmatched bases: 10. The germline V gene encodes CDR1 MNHEY and CDR2 SVGAGI. The CDR3 region has the DNA TGTGCCAGCACCTCAATAGCGGGAGGTCGTACCGGGGAGCTGTTTTTT. Amino acids: CASTSIAGGRTGELFF.